Sequencing of this T cell receptor (beta chain) was carried out in a study of T cell responses to AZD1222 COVID-19 vaccine. Study as a whole: Second-dose timings of about 4 or about 12 weeks were pooled. Study-wide findings and caveats: Donors were largely white British and mainly female; clonal diversity was possibly underestimated.

The repertoire was sequenced with immunoSEQ multiplex PCR; TCRdb's copy has only in-frame clones and lacks some. The profile shows more than 100,000 clones, just over 85% of them singletons. This clone was seen a handful of times. Its target is unknown. The sample in question was peripheral blood, obtained on day 0 of AZD1222 vaccination. The receptor was derived from an adult in good health.

The CDR3: CASSYGDTGDTQYF. In DNA form, the CDR3 reads TGTGCCAGCAGCTACGGGGACACGGGGGATACGCAGTATTTT. J is TRBJ2-3 and V is TRBV5-5; D perhaps matches TRBD1 (6 bases). Germline CDR1 SGHKS, CDR2 YYEKEE (reference sequence). V was shortened by 3 bases and J by 6 bases, with 14 bases between the two germline ends. The CDR3 sequence is 14 residues long.